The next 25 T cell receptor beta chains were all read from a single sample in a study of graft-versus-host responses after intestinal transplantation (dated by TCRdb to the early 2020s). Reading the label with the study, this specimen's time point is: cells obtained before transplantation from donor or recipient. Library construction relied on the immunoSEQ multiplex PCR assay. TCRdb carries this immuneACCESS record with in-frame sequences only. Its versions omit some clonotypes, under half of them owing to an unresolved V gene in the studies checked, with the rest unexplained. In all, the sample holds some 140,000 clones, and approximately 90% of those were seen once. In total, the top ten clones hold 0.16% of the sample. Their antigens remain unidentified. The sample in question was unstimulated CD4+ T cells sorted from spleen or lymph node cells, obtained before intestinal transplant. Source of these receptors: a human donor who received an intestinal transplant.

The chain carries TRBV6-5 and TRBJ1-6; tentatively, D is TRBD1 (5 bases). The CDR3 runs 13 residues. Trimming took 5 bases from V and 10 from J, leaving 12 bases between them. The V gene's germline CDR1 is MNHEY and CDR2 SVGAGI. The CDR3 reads CASSENRGSPLHF. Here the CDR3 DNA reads TGTGCCAGCAGTGAAAACCGGGGCTCACCCCTCCACTTT.

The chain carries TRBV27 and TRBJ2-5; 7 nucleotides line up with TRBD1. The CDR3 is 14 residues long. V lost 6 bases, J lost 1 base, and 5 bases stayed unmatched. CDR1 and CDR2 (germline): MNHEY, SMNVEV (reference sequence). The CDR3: CASSIRDSQETQYF. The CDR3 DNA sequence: TGTGCCAGCAGCATCCGGGACAGCCAAGAGACCCAGTACTTC.

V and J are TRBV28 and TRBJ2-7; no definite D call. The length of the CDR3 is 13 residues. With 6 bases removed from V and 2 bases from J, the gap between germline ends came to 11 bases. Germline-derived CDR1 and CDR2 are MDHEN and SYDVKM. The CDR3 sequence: CASSSPQPYEQYF. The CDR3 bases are TGTGCCAGCAGCTCCCCACAGCCCTACGAGCAGTACTTC.

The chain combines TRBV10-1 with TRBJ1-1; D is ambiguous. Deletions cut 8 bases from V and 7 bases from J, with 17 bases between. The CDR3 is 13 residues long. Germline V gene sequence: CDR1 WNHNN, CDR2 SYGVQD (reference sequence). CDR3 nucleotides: TGCGCCAGCCAACCCCTACTGGGCGGTGAAGCTTTCTTT. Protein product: CASQPLLGGEAFF.

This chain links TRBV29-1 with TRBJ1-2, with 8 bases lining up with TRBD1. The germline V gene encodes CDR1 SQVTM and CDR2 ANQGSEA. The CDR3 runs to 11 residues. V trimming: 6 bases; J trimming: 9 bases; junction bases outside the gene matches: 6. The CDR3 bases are TGCAGCGTGGGCGACAGGGGTAGCTACACCTTC. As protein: CSVGDRGSYTF. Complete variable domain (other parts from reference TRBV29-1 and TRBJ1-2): SAVISQKPSRDICQRGTSLTIQCQVDSQVTMMFWYRQQPGQSLTLIATANQGSEATYESGFVIDKFPISRPNLTFSTLTVSNMSPEDSSIYLCSVGDRGSYTFGSGTRLTVV.

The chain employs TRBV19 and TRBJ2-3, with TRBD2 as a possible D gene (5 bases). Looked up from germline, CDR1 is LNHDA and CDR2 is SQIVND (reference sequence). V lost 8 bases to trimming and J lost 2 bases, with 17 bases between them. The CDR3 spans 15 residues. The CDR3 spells CASSSGIGVTDTQYF. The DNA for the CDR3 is TGTGCCAGTTCATCAGGTATCGGGGTCACAGATACGCAGTATTTT.

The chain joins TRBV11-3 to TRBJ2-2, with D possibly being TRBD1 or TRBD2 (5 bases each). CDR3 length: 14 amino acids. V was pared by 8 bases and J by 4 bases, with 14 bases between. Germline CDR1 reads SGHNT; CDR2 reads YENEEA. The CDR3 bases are TGTGCCAGCTCCGCGAGGGGTGCCACCGGGGAGCTGTTTTTT. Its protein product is CASSARGATGELFF.

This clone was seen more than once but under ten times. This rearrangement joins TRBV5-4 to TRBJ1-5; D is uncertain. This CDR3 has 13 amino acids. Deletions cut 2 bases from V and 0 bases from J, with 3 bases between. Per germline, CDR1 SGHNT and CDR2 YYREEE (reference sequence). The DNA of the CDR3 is TGTGCCAGCAGCTTAAATAGCAATCAGCCCCAGCATTTT. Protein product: CASSLNSNQPQHF.

CDR3 sequence reads: CASSPAGGQETQYF. The CDR3, as DNA: TGTGCCAGCAGCCCAGCCGGGGGACAAGAGACCCAGTACTTC. The chain joins TRBV7-3 to TRBJ2-5; a weak D match, TRBD2 (6 bases). Trimming stripped 5 bases from V and 2 bases from J, with 12 bases between. CDR1 and CDR2 (germline): SGHTA, FQGTGA. The CDR3 runs to 14 residues.

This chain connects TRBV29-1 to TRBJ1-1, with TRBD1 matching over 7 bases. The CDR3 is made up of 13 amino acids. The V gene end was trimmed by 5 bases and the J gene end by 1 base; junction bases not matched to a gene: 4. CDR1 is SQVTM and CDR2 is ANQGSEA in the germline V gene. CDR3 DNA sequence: TGCAGCGTTAACCGGGACAGGAACACTGAAGCTTTCTTT. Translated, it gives CSVNRDRNTEAFF.

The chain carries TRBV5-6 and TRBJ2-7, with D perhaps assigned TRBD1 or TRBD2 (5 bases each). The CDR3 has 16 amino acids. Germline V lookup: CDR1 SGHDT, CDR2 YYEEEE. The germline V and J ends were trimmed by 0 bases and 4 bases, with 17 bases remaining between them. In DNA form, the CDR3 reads TGTGCCAGCAGCTTGGGGTTCGGGGCGGTGGCGTACGAGCAGTACTTC. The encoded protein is CASSLGFGAVAYEQYF.

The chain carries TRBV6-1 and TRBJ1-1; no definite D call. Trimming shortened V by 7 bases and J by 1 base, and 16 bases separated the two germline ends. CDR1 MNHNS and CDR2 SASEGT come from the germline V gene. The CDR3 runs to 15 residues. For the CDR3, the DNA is TGTGCCAGCACCGAGAGGACCGATAGGAACACTGAAGCTTTCTTT. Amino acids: CASTERTDRNTEAFF.

DNA for the CDR3: TGTGCCAGCAGCTTACCTTACGGGGGGGGCACAGATACGCAGTATTTT. Residues: CASSLPYGGGTDTQYF. The chain is built from TRBV11-2 and TRBJ2-3, with 8 bases fitting TRBD2. Germline trimming cut 2 bases from V and 1 base from J; bases unmatched to any gene: 5. Germline CDR1 reads SGHAT; CDR2 reads FQNNGV. The CDR3 covers 16 residues.

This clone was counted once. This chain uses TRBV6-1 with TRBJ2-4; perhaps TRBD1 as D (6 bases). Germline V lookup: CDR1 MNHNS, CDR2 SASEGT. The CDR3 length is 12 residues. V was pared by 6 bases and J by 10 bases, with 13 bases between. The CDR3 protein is CASSRQDNIQYF. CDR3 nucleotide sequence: TGTGCCAGCAGCCGACAGGATAATATTCAGTACTTC.

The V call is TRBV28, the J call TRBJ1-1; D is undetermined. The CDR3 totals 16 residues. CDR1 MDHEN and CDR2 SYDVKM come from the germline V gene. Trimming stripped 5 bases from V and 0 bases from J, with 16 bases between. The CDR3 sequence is CASSPLGFQVNTEAFF. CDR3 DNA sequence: TGTGCCAGCAGTCCGCTGGGGTTCCAAGTGAACACTGAAGCTTTCTTT.

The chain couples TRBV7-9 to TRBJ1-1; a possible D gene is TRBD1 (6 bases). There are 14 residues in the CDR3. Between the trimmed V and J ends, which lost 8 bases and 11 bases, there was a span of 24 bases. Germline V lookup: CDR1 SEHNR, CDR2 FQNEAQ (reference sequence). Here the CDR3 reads CASGLGQGLHGAFF. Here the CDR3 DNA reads TGTGCCAGCGGCCTTGGGCAGGGGTTACATGGGGCTTTCTTT. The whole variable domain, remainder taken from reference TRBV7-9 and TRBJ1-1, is DTGVSQNPRHKITKRGQNVTFRCDPISEHNRLYWYRQTLGQGPEFLTYFQNEAQLEKSRLLSDRFSAERPKGSFSTLEIQRTEQGDSAMYLCASGLGQGLHGAFFGQGTRLTVV.

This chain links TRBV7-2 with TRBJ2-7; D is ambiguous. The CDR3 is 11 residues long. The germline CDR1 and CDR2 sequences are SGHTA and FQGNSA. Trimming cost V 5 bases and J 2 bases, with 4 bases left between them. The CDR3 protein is CASSATYEQYF. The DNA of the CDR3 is TGTGCCAGCAGCGCCACCTACGAGCAGTACTTC.

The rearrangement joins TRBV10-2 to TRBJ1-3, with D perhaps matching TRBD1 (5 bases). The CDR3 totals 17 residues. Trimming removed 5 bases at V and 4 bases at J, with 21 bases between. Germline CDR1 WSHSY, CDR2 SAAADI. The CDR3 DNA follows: TGCGCCAGCAGTTCGCCCCGTGGGGGGACGAGGGGAAACACCATATATTTT. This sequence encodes CASSSPRGGTRGNTIYF.

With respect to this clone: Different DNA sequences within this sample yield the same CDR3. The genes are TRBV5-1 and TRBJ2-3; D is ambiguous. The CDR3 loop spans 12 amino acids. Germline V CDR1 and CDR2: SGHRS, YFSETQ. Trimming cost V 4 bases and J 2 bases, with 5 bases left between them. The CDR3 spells CASSLNTDTQYF. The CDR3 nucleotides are TGCGCCAGCAGCCTAAACACAGATACGCAGTATTTT.

The CDR3 sequence: CASSLLETQYF. In DNA, the CDR3 is TGCGCCAGCAGCTTGTTGGAGACCCAGTACTTC. V is TRBV5-1 and J is TRBJ2-5; the D is unclear. With 1 base removed from V and 5 bases from J, the gap between germline ends came to 3 bases. The length of the CDR3 is 11 residues. Germline CDR1 is SGHRS and CDR2 is YFSETQ.

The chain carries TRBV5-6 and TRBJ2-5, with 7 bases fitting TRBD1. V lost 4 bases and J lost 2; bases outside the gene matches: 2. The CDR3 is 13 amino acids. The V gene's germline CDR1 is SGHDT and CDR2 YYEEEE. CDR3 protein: CASSRQGQETQYF. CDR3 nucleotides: TGTGCCAGCAGCCGACAGGGACAAGAGACCCAGTACTTC.

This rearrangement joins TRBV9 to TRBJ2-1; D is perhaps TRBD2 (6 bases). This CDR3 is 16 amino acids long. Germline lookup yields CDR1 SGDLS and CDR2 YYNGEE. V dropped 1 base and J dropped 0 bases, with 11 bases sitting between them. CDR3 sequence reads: CASSVSGATSYNEQFF. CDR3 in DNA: TGTGCCAGCAGCGTATCGGGAGCTACCTCCTACAATGAGCAGTTCTTC.

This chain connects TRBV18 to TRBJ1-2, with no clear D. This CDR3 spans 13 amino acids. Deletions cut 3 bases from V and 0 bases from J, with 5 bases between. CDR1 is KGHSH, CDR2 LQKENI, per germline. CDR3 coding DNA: TGTGCCAGCTCACCGGGTCCTAACTATGGCTACACCTTC. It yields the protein CASSPGPNYGYTF.

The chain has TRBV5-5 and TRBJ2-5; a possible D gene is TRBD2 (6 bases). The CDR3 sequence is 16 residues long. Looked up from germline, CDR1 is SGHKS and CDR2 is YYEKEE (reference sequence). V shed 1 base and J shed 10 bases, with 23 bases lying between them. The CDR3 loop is CASSLYLPPPREVQYF. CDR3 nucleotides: TGTGCCAGCAGCTTGTATCTCCCTCCTCCTAGGGAGGTCCAGTACTTC.

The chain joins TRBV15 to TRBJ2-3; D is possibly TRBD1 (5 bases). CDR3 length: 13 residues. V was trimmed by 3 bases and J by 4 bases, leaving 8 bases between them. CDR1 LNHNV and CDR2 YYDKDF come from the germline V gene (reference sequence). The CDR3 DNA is TGTGCCACCAGCAGTGGGGCGTCAGATACGCAGTATTTT. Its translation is CATSSGASDTQYF.